These 22 T cell receptor beta chains were sequenced from one sample in a study of cytomegalovirus exposure and HLA in healthy donors. The PCR had 60 Vbeta and 13 Jbeta primers. Using immunoSEQ multiplex PCR, the repertoire was profiled, and TCRdb retains in-frame clones only, with some absent. The table shows about 220,000 clones, with around 76% occurring only once. The sequencing sample was made of PBMCs. These receptors all come from a young man in good health and CMV-seronegative.

The chain carries TRBV6-1 and TRBJ2-7; 9 nucleotides agree with TRBD2. Germline trimming cut 6 bases from V and 7 bases from J; bases unmatched to any gene: 13. Germline V CDR1 and CDR2: MNHNS, SASEGT. CDR3 length equals 15 residues. In DNA, the CDR3 is TGTGCCAGCAGAATCACTAGCGGGCTTCCTGTAGAGCAGTACTTC. Translation: CASRITSGLPVEQYF.

The chain recombines TRBV2 with TRBJ1-1, with TRBD1 matching over 8 bases. V was pared by 6 bases and J by 1 base, with 4 bases of the junction left unmatched. Germline CDR1 SNHLY, CDR2 FYNNEI. The CDR3 is 14 residues long. CDR3 loop: CASRTGTGNTEAFF. The DNA for the CDR3 is TGTGCCAGCAGGACCGGGACAGGGAACACTGAAGCTTTCTTT.

This clone showed up just once. The chain carries TRBV28 and TRBJ2-7; D is possibly TRBD1 (6 bases). With 0 bases removed from V and 0 bases from J, the gap between germline ends came to 18 bases. This CDR3 contains 18 residues. Germline V gives CDR1 MDHEN, CDR2 SYDVKM. The CDR3 is CASSLWGAPTHSSYEQYF. DNA for the CDR3: TGTGCCAGCAGTTTATGGGGGGCCCCTACCCATAGCTCCTACGAGCAGTACTTC.

V gene TRBV18 combines with J gene TRBJ1-5; a possible D gene is TRBD1 (6 bases). This CDR3 has 14 residues. In germline, CDR1 is KGHSH, CDR2 LQKENI. V was shortened by 3 bases and J by 7 bases, with 13 bases between the two germline ends. In DNA, the CDR3 is TGTGCCAGCTCACCGGAAGGGGGTAGGCAGCCCCAGCATTTT. Amino acids: CASSPEGGRQPQHF. The whole variable domain, filled in from reference TRBV18 and TRBJ1-5, reads NAGVMQNPRHLVRRRGQEARLRCSPMKGHSHVYWYRQLPEEGLKFMVYLQKENIIDESGMPKERFSAEFPKEGPSILRIQQVVRGDSAAYFCASSPEGGRQPQHFGDGTRLSIL.

The V and J genes are TRBV6-1 and TRBJ2-2; 10 bases map to TRBD2. This CDR3 comprises 15 residues. V trimming: 4 bases; J trimming: 7 bases; junction bases outside the gene matches: 6. From germline, CDR1 is MNHNS and CDR2 SASEGT. The CDR3 loop is CASSGVAGGGGELFF. DNA of the CDR3: TGTGCCAGCAGTGGGGTAGCGGGAGGCGGCGGGGAGCTGTTTTTT.

The gene calls are TRBV30 and TRBJ1-2; D might be TRBD1 (6 bases). The CDR3 sequence is 12 residues long. With 4 bases removed from V and 8 bases from J, the gap between germline ends came to 14 bases. The germline V gene encodes CDR1 GTSNPN and CDR2 SVGIG (reference sequence). In DNA, the CDR3 is TGTGCCTGGAAAGGGGGGGGTCGGGGCTACACCTTC. Its translation: CAWKGGGRGYTF.

The chain recombines TRBV30 with TRBJ1-1, with a weak D call TRBD1 (6 bases). CDR1 is GTSNPN and CDR2 is SVGIG in the germline V gene (reference sequence). The CDR3 spans 13 residues. Trimming shortened V by 6 bases and J by 6 bases, and 17 bases separated the two germline ends. As DNA, the CDR3 is TGTGCCTGTTCAGGGGCTGGATTCTCTGAAGCTTTCTTT. Protein: CACSGAGFSEAFF. The full variable domain, with the rest looked up from reference TRBV30 and TRBJ1-1, is SQTIHQWPATLVQPVGSPLSLECTVEGTSNPNLYWYRQAAGRGLQLLFYSVGIGQISSEVPQNLSASRPQDRQFILSSKKLLLSDSGFYLCACSGAGFSEAFFGQGTRLTVV.

The V call is TRBV11-2, the J call TRBJ1-1, with TRBD1 matching 7 bases. After removal of 1 base from V and 5 bases from J, the junction contained 4 bases not matched to a gene. Germline CDR1 is SGHAT and CDR2 is FQNNGV. This CDR3 region has 14 residues. For the CDR3, the DNA is TGTGCCAGCAGCTTAGTCCCAGGGGGGACTGAAGCTTTCTTT. It encodes CASSLVPGGTEAFF.

The chain joins TRBV27 to TRBJ1-4; a weak D match, TRBD1 (6 bases). CDR1 is MNHEY and CDR2 is SMNVEV in the germline V gene (reference sequence). This CDR3 has 16 amino acids. V lost 4 bases and J lost 8, with 20 bases in between. CDR3 loop: CASSSEQGGVREKLFF. CDR3 in DNA: TGTGCCAGCAGTTCGGAACAGGGTGGGGTAAGGGAAAAACTGTTTTTT.

The genes are TRBV10-3 and TRBJ2-3; 7 bases agree with TRBD2. Germline V gene sequence: CDR1 ENHRY, CDR2 SYGVKD. This CDR3 contains 15 residues. The V gene end was trimmed by 4 bases and the J gene end by 2 bases; junction bases not matched to a gene: 6. In nucleotides, the CDR3 is TGTGCCATCAGTGGGGGGGGAGACCACACAGATACGCAGTATTTT. This gives the protein CAISGGGDHTDTQYF.

The CDR3 DNA reads TGTGCCAGCAGTGGGACTAGCGGGAGCGGAGATACGCAGTATTTT. Amino acid sequence: CASSGTSGSGDTQYF. This sequence joins TRBV2 and TRBJ2-3, with 13 positions matching TRBD2. This CDR3 comprises 15 residues. Germline V lookup: CDR1 SNHLY, CDR2 FYNNEI. The V gene end was trimmed by 4 bases and the J gene end by 5 bases; junction bases not matched to a gene: 3.

The chain combines TRBV7-6 with TRBJ2-7; D possibly corresponds to TRBD1 (5 bases). The germline gives CDR1 SGHVS, CDR2 FNYEAQ. Between the trimmed V and J ends, which lost 2 bases and 0 bases, there was a span of 11 bases. The CDR3 consists of 15 residues. The CDR3 loop reads CASSLLVDSSYEQYF. The CDR3 DNA follows: TGTGCCAGCAGCTTATTAGTTGACAGCTCCTACGAGCAGTACTTC.

The chain joins TRBV28 to TRBJ1-2; a weak D match, TRBD1 (5 bases). V was cut by 4 bases and J by 2 bases, with 20 bases left in between. Germline CDR1 MDHEN, CDR2 SYDVKM. This CDR3 is 17 amino acids long. CDR3 residues: CASSSPRTPQPNYGYTF. The CDR3 nucleotides are TGTGCCAGCAGTTCACCTCGGACACCCCAACCAAACTATGGCTACACCTTC.

This clone was recorded only once. A read error may account for a junction end that differs from germline. V gene TRBV4-1 combines with J gene TRBJ2-7; D call uncertain. Germline V gives CDR1 MGHRA, CDR2 YSYEKL. This CDR3 comprises 15 residues. CDR3 coding DNA: TGCACCAGCAGCCAAGGTATCGGCGGAGACTACGAGCAGTACTTC. This sequence encodes CTSSQGIGGDYEQYF.

The gene calls are TRBV9 and TRBJ2-3, with 7 bases matching TRBD2. The CDR3 sequence is 15 residues long. After removal of 2 bases from V and 2 bases from J, the junction contained 5 bases not matched to a gene. Germline CDR1 SGDLS, CDR2 YYNGEE. The CDR3 region is CASSVRDYHTDTQYF. Here the CDR3 DNA reads TGTGCCAGCAGCGTTCGGGACTACCACACAGATACGCAGTATTTT.

The chain has TRBV19 and TRBJ2-5, with D hard to call. V lost 4 bases, J lost 1 base, and 7 bases lay in between. CDR3 length: 13 residues. Germline values: CDR1 LNHDA, CDR2 SQIVND (reference sequence). CDR3 sequence: CASSTVPQETQYF. The CDR3 coding sequence is TGTGCCAGTAGTACGGTACCCCAAGAGACCCAGTACTTC.

This sequence joins TRBV5-1 and TRBJ1-1; the D gene is possibly TRBD1 (6 bases). V was clipped by 3 bases and J by 6 bases, with 15 bases between them. Germline lookup yields CDR1 SGHRS and CDR2 YFSETQ. The CDR3 consists of 14 residues. The CDR3 nucleotides read TGCGCCAGCAGCTCTCAACCACAGGGTCCTGAAGCTTTCTTT. This sequence encodes CASSSQPQGPEAFF.

The chain couples TRBV5-1 to TRBJ2-7; 8 positions match TRBD1. CDR3 length equals 14 residues. V lost 7 bases and J lost 7; bases outside the gene matches: 13. Germline V gene data show CDR1 as SGHRS and CDR2 as YFSETQ. The CDR3 sequence: CASGPTGDRTEQYF. CDR3 DNA sequence: TGCGCCAGCGGCCCGACAGGGGACCGGACGGAGCAGTACTTC.

This chain uses TRBV2 with TRBJ2-1; the match to TRBD1 covers 9 bases. This CDR3 comprises 17 residues. J was trimmed by 5 bases and V by 6 bases; bases with no gene match: 14. CDR1 is SNHLY, CDR2 FYNNEI, per germline. CDR3 residues: CASSVPGQGSHNNEQFF. In DNA, the CDR3 is TGTGCCAGCAGCGTCCCGGGACAGGGATCCCACAACAATGAGCAGTTCTTC.

V usage is TRBV5-6 and J usage is TRBJ2-1; 9 nucleotides align to TRBD1. V was clipped by 2 bases and J by 2 bases; unmatched bases: 5. Germline CDR1 SGHDT, CDR2 YYEEEE. The CDR3 is 16 amino acids. The CDR3 DNA is TGTGCCAGCAGCTTAGGGGGGACAGGGACCTACAATGAGCAGTTCTTC. This sequence encodes CASSLGGTGTYNEQFF.

The chain carries TRBV5-1 and TRBJ1-1; no clear D gene. The V end lost 2 bases, the J end lost 7 bases, and 15 bases lay between the germline ends. This CDR3 region has 14 residues. The germline V gene has CDR1 SGHRS and CDR2 YFSETQ. The CDR3 nucleotides are TGCGCCAGCAGCTTACAATCCCAGGAACTTGAAGCTTTCTTT. Its translation: CASSLQSQELEAFF. Full variable domain (outside the CDR3, taken from reference TRBV5-1 and TRBJ1-1): KAGVTQTPRYLIKTRGQQVTLSCSPISGHRSVSWYQQTPGQGLQFLFEYFSETQRNKGNFPGRFSGRQFSNSRSEMNVSTLELGDSALYLCASSLQSQELEAFFGQGTRLTVV.

The V and J genes are TRBV7-9 and TRBJ1-4, with D unclear. This CDR3 spans 14 amino acids. The germline gives CDR1 SEHNR, CDR2 FQNEAQ (reference sequence). The V end lost 1 base, the J end lost 8 bases, and 11 bases lay between the germline ends. The CDR3 DNA reads as TGTGCCAGCAGCTTAGGCAGGATTGGGGAAAAACTGTTTTTT. Amino acid sequence: CASSLGRIGEKLFF.